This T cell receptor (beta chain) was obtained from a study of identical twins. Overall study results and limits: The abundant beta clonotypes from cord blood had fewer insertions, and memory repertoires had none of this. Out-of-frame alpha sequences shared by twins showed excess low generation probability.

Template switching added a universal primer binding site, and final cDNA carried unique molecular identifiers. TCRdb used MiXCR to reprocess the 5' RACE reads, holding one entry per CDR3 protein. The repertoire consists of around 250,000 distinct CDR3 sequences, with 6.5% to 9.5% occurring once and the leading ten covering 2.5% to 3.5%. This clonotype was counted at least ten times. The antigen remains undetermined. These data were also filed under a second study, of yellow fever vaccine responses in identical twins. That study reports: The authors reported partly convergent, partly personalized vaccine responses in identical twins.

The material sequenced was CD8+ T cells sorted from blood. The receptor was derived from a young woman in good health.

The CDR3 sequence is CASSSQGMGETQYF. For the CDR3, the DNA is TGTGCCAGCAGTTCCCAGGGAATGGGAGAGACCCAGTACTTC. The chain has TRBV12-3 or TRBV12-4 and TRBJ2-5, with D possibly matching TRBD1 (5 bases). Trimming removed 4 bases at V and 4 bases at J, with 13 bases between. The CDR3 is 14 residues long.